This TCR beta chain is from a study of T-cell memory formation after mild COVID-19. Overall study: TCR clusters were largely donor specific. General study findings and limits: Pre-infection memory contained some responding clones, which suggested that cross-reactive memory had joined.

MiXCR, applied by TCRdb to the 5' RACE reads, yields one record per CDR3 protein. The sample includes 500,000 to 650,000 distinct CDR3 sequences, less than 25% of them seen just once. This CDR3 spans 15 amino acids. The V and J ends lost 0 bases and 5 bases, in that order; junction bases with no gene match: 6. CDR1 is SGHKS and CDR2 is YYEKEE in the germline V gene (reference sequence). This clonotype was counted a few times. Its antigen remains unknown. The sequence derives from an adult woman who had mild COVID-19 (a few samples of this study predate the infection). Cell type and time point are not known. V usage is TRBV5-5 and J usage is TRBJ1-2, with 8 bases lining up with TRBD1. The material sequenced was PBMCs or a T cell subset sorted from them (not recorded which). The CDR3 coding sequence is TGTGCCAGCAGCTTGGGACAGGGGAAGGATTATGGCTACACCTTC. This sequence encodes CASSLGQGKDYGYTF.